The clone carrying this TCR beta chain was found a few times. Residents of about two dozen US areas, aged about 18 to 95 years, made up the participants. In assigning cohorts, the study relied on participant-reported clinical history. The data belong to a study of blood T cell repertoires in COVID-19. Study information: Specimens from acute and convalescent COVID-19 originated in the United States, Italy and Spain.

Authors' analysis steps: Estimation of nucleated cell counts was performed using reference gene primer amplification. TCRdb keeps only in-frame clones here, not all; method: immunoSEQ multiplex PCR. That table supplies the V and J calls and clone size; D and trimming were determined from the DNA. This sample has about 200,000 clones; 76% occur once, and the top ten carry about 17%. Germline CDR1 reads MDHEN; CDR2 reads SYDVKM. The CDR3 loop spans 14 amino acids. V was clipped by 3 bases and J by 8 bases; unmatched bases: 8. The chain couples TRBV28 to TRBJ1-2, with 8 bases lining up with TRBD1. The clonotype originates from a woman in her forties or fifties with acute COVID-19. Sequencing was performed on PBMCs or T cells enriched from blood (not recorded which). Written as DNA, the CDR3 is TGTGCCAGCAGTTTGCCGCAGGGGGCGGGAGGCTACACCTTC. Translation: CASSLPQGAGGYTF.